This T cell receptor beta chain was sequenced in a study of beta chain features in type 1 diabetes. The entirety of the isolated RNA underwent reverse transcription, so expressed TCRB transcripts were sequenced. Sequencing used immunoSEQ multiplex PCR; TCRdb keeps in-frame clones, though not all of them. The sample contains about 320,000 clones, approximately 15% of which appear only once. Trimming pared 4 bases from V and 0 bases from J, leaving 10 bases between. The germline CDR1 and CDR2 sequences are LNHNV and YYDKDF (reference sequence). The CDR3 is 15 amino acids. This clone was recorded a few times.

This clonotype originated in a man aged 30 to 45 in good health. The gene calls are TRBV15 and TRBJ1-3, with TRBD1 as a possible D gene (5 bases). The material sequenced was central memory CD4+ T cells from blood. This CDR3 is CATSTRQSSGNTIYF. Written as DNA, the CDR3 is TGTGCCACCAGCACTAGACAGTCCTCTGGAAACACCATATATTTT.